These 5 T cell receptor beta chains were all obtained from the same sample, sequenced in a study of blood T cell repertoires in COVID-19. TCRdb keeps only in-frame clones here, not all; method: immunoSEQ multiplex PCR. This sample has over 200,000 clones; roughly nine tenths occur once, and the top ten carry around 10%. The sample was peripheral blood. These receptors were obtained from a man in his forties or fifties who had recovered from COVID-19.

The V gene is TRBV3-1 (or the pseudogene TRBV3-2), the J gene TRBJ1-6, with no clear D. The CDR3 runs to 17 residues. CDR1 is LGHDT, CDR2 YNNKEL, per germline (reference sequence). Trimming left V 0 bases short and J 0 bases short, with 9 bases between. The CDR3 sequence: CASSQDVVSSYNSPLHF. DNA for the CDR3: TGTGCCAGCAGCCAAGATGTGGTTAGCTCCTATAATTCACCCCTCCACTTT.

This chain uses TRBV9 with TRBJ2-1; TRBD2 aligns across 9 bases. Germline V gene data show CDR1 as SGDLS and CDR2 as YYNGEE. This CDR3 contains 12 residues. V shed 4 bases, J shed 12 bases, and the junction held 5 bases outside the gene matches. The CDR3 DNA reads as TGTGCCAGCAGCACCCAAGCGGGGGGGCAGTTCTTC. Protein sequence: CASSTQAGGQFF.

This chain links TRBV14 with TRBJ1-2; no clear D gene. V lost 4 bases and J lost 4, with 16 bases in between. CDR1 SGHDN and CDR2 FVKESK come from the germline V gene. The CDR3 extends over 15 amino acids. The chain's CDR3 is CASSRERAEIYGYTF. CDR3 nucleotide sequence: TGTGCCAGCAGCCGGGAGAGGGCAGAGATCTATGGCTACACCTTC.

The V gene is TRBV27, the J gene TRBJ2-7, with 10 bases identical to TRBD1. CDR1 is MNHEY and CDR2 is SMNVEV in the germline V gene (reference sequence). The V segment lost 8 bases and the J segment 3 bases; nucleotides outside the gene matches: 1. This CDR3 spans 12 amino acids. The CDR3 DNA sequence: TGTGCCAGCGGGGACAGGGGCTACGAGCAGTACTTC. Its protein product is CASGDRGYEQYF.

The chain joins TRBV5-4 to TRBJ2-1; 8 bases fit TRBD1. The CDR3 is made up of 16 amino acids. Losses at the gene ends were 0 bases for V and 3 bases for J; bases not matched to a gene: 5. Germline CDR1 and CDR2: SGHNT and YYREEE (reference sequence). CDR3 nucleotides: TGTGCCAGCAGCTTGGCCAGGGGGCTGGTCTACAATGAGCAGTTCTTC. It is translated as CASSLARGLVYNEQFF.